Below are 24 T cell receptor beta chains sequenced from a single sample in a study of T cell responses to AZD1222 COVID-19 vaccine. Method: immunoSEQ multiplex PCR; TCRdb's copy keeps in-frame clones and lacks some. The sample lists 60,000 to 85,000 clones, over 60% occurring once. This specimen was peripheral blood, taken 28 days after the second dose of the MenACWY control vaccine. The receptors stem from an adult who received the MenACWY meningococcal vaccine as a control.

This chain links TRBV5-1 with TRBJ2-3; either TRBD1 or TRBD2 may fit D (5 bases each). V shed 4 bases and J shed 4 bases, with 16 bases lying between them. Germline loops: CDR1 SGHRS, CDR2 YFSETQ. The CDR3 is 15 amino acids. Written as DNA, the CDR3 is TGCGCCAGCAGCCTCGGGACCCTTGGGGCAGATACGCAGTATTTT. Translation: CASSLGTLGADTQYF. Using reference TRBV5-1 and TRBJ2-3 for the parts outside the CDR3, the full variable domain is KAGVTQTPRYLIKTRGQQVTLSCSPISGHRSVSWYQQTPGQGLQFLFEYFSETQRNKGNFPGRFSGRQFSNSRSEMNVSTLELGDSALYLCASSLGTLGADTQYFGPGTRLTVL.

This chain uses TRBV19 with TRBJ1-5, with a possible D match to TRBD1 (5 bases). Per the germline V gene, CDR1 is LNHDA and CDR2 is SQIVND (reference sequence). Trimming stripped 3 bases from V and 5 bases from J, with 8 bases between. The CDR3 length is 13 residues. The CDR3 DNA sequence: TGTGCCAGTAGTATGGGGGGTCATCAGCCCCAGCATTTT. It yields the protein CASSMGGHQPQHF.

The CDR3 bases are TGTGCCAGCAGTATACTAGCGGGAGGAACAGATACGCAGTATTTT. Protein: CASSILAGGTDTQYF. The rearrangement uses TRBV28 and TRBJ2-3; 12 bases agree with TRBD2. The CDR3 covers 15 residues. The V gene's germline CDR1 is MDHEN and CDR2 SYDVKM. After removal of 5 bases from V and 3 bases from J, the junction contained 3 bases not matched to a gene.

There are a few counts of this clone. The J gene is TRBJ1-3, the V gene TRBV18; D unclear. The germline gives CDR1 KGHSH, CDR2 LQKENI. The CDR3 spans 13 residues. V dropped 6 bases and J dropped 7 bases, with 13 bases sitting between them. In DNA form, the CDR3 reads TGTGCCAGCTCGCAGATCGCGGGGAACACCATATATTTT. Residues: CASSQIAGNTIYF.

The V call is TRBV19, the J call TRBJ2-5; 8 positions match TRBD1. Germline V gene lookup returns CDR1 LNHDA and CDR2 SQIVND (reference sequence). The CDR3 sequence is 15 residues long. V shed 3 bases and J 1 base; nucleotides not matched to a gene: 4. The CDR3 bases are TGTGCCAGTAGTATTGGTACAGGGGGCCAAGAGACCCAGTACTTC. It yields the protein CASSIGTGGQETQYF.

The genes are TRBV28 and TRBJ1-2; no firm D call. This CDR3 has 15 amino acids. CDR1 MDHEN and CDR2 SYDVKM come from the germline V gene. Trimming pared 2 bases from V and 0 bases from J, leaving 10 bases between. CDR3 DNA sequence: TGTGCCAGCAGTTTAGAGAAGTTAGCTAACTATGGCTACACCTTC. Its translation is CASSLEKLANYGYTF.

This clone was seen only once. The CDR3 sequence is CASSKRREKETQYF. The CDR3 region has the DNA TGTGCCAGTAGTAAGCGGCGGGAAAAAGAGACCCAGTACTTC. The gene calls are TRBV19 and TRBJ2-5; a possible D gene is TRBD2 (6 bases). Trimming left V 4 bases short and J 3 bases short, with 12 bases between. Germline assignment: CDR1 LNHDA and CDR2 SQIVND (reference sequence). The CDR3 contains 14 residues.

This clone was seen only a few times. The chain recombines TRBV6-5 with TRBJ1-1, with a possible D match to TRBD1 (5 bases). The CDR3 has 15 residues. With 6 bases removed from V and 1 base from J, the gap between germline ends came to 15 bases. Germline values: CDR1 MNHEY, CDR2 SVGAGI. The CDR3: CASSRRDGGNTEAFF. The CDR3 DNA reads as TGTGCCAGCAGCCGCCGGGACGGCGGGAACACTGAAGCTTTCTTT.

The gene calls are TRBV11-2 and TRBJ2-7; 7 nucleotides line up with TRBD1. CDR1 and CDR2 from the germline V gene are SGHAT and FQNNGV. The ends lost 5 bases at V and 3 bases at J; junction bases unmatched: 4. This CDR3 comprises 13 residues. CDR3 bases: TGTGCCAGCAGCCAGGGACAGAACTACGAGCAGTACTTC. As protein: CASSQGQNYEQYF.

The rearrangement links TRBV7-9 to TRBJ2-1, with TRBD2 matching over 11 bases. Germline assignment: CDR1 SEHNR and CDR2 FQNEAQ (reference sequence). The length of the CDR3 is 18 residues. After removal of 4 bases from V and 2 bases from J, the junction contained 10 bases not matched to a gene. The CDR3 sequence: CASSSNTRLAGTYNEQFF. In DNA, the CDR3 is TGTGCCAGCAGCTCAAATACCAGACTAGCGGGGACCTACAATGAGCAGTTCTTC. Filled out from reference TRBV7-9 and TRBJ2-1, the complete variable domain reads DTGVSQNPRHKITKRGQNVTFRCDPISEHNRLYWYRQTLGQGPEFLTYFQNEAQLEKSRLLSDRFSAERPKGSFSTLEIQRTEQGDSAMYLCASSSNTRLAGTYNEQFFGPGTRLTVL.

The chain combines TRBV9 with TRBJ1-4; tentative D call: TRBD1 (5 bases). The CDR3 spans 15 residues. Germline values: CDR1 SGDLS, CDR2 YYNGEE. Between the trimmed V and J ends, which lost 0 bases and 10 bases, there was a span of 16 bases. For the CDR3, the DNA is TGTGCCAGCAGCGTAGATGGCGGGACTAACGGAAAACTGTTTTTT. It yields the protein CASSVDGGTNGKLFF. Full variable domain (missing parts from reference TRBV9 and TRBJ1-4): DSGVTQTPKHLITATGQRVTLRCSPRSGDLSVYWYQQSLDQGLQFLIQYYNGEERAKGNILERFSAQQFPDLHSELNLSSLELGDSALYFCASSVDGGTNGKLFFGSGTQLSVL.

This chain connects TRBV29-1 to TRBJ2-5, with D possibly TRBD2 on 5 matching bases. Germline V CDR1 and CDR2: SQVTM, ANQGSEA. This CDR3 comprises 14 residues. V lost 7 bases and J lost 7, with 22 bases in between. DNA of the CDR3: TGCAGCGCTCGTAACATCCGGGAAGGAGGGACCCAGTACTTC. As protein: CSARNIREGGTQYF.

The CDR3 DNA follows: TGTGCCAGCAGACGGTCCGGGACAAACTTCTACGAGCAGTACTTC. Translation gives CASRRSGTNFYEQYF. The gene calls are TRBV28 and TRBJ2-7; weak D call: TRBD1 (6 bases). Trimming left V 6 bases short and J 3 bases short, with 18 bases between. There are 15 residues in the CDR3. Germline loops: CDR1 MDHEN, CDR2 SYDVKM.

The chain carries TRBV7-2 and TRBJ2-7; 7 nucleotides match TRBD2. This CDR3 region has 16 residues. Germline CDR1 SGHTA, CDR2 FQGNSA. Trimming took 1 base from V and 4 from J; bases not matched to a gene: 10. CDR3 nucleotides: TGTGCCAGCAGCTTAGTGGGCGGGAGAACTAGGTACGAGCAGTACTTC. This translates into CASSLVGGRTRYEQYF. Full variable domain (rest looked up from reference TRBV7-2 and TRBJ2-7): GAGVSQSPSNKVTEKGKDVELRCDPISGHTALYWYRQSLGQGLEFLIYFQGNSAPDKSGLPSDRFSAERTGGSVSTLTIQRTQQEDSAVYLCASSLVGGRTRYEQYFGPGTRLTVT.

The gene calls are TRBV19 and TRBJ1-2; D may be TRBD1 (5 bases). V lost 4 bases and J 8 bases, leaving 20 bases between the germline ends. Germline V gene data show CDR1 as LNHDA and CDR2 as SQIVND (reference sequence). There are 15 residues in the CDR3. In DNA form, the CDR3 reads TGTGCCAGTAGTACAGGAGGGGTTAACATAGCGGGCTACACCTTC. Translation: CASSTGGVNIAGYTF. The variable domain in full, with the rest retrieved from reference TRBV19 and TRBJ1-2, is DGGITQSPKYLFRKEGQNVTLSCEQNLNHDAMYWYRQDPGQGLRLIYYSQIVNDFQKGDIAEGYSVSREKKESFPLTVTSAQKNPTAFYLCASSTGGVNIAGYTFGSGTRLTVV.

The chain employs TRBV5-4 and TRBJ2-2; D tentatively reads TRBD1 or TRBD2 (5 bases each). V shed 3 bases and J shed 6 bases, with 12 bases lying between them. The CDR3 sequence is 14 residues long. Germline CDR1 and CDR2: SGHNT and YYREEE (reference sequence). The CDR3 loop is CASSWGPGAGELFF. As DNA, the CDR3 is TGTGCCAGCAGCTGGGGACCTGGGGCCGGGGAGCTGTTTTTT. Full variable domain (missing parts from reference TRBV5-4 and TRBJ2-2): ETGVTQSPTHLIKTRGQQVTLRCSSQSGHNTVSWYQQALGQGPQFIFQYYREEENGRGNFPPRFSGLQFPNYSSELNVNALELDDSALYLCASSWGPGAGELFFGEGSRLTVL.

This chain uses TRBV7-9 with TRBJ2-1, with TRBD1 as a possible D gene (6 bases). Trimming removed 4 bases from V and 6 bases from J, with 19 bases in between. Germline V CDR1 and CDR2: SEHNR, FQNEAQ (reference sequence). The CDR3 runs 16 residues. CDR3 sequence reads: CASSSTGTRQGNEQFF. CDR3 in DNA: TGTGCCAGCAGCTCCACAGGGACCCGCCAGGGCAATGAGCAGTTCTTC. The full variable domain, completed using reference TRBV7-9 and TRBJ2-1, is DTGVSQNPRHKITKRGQNVTFRCDPISEHNRLYWYRQTLGQGPEFLTYFQNEAQLEKSRLLSDRFSAERPKGSFSTLEIQRTEQGDSAMYLCASSSTGTRQGNEQFFGPGTRLTVL.

The rearrangement joins TRBV18 to TRBJ2-1; 8 bases agree with TRBD1. Per the germline V gene, CDR1 is KGHSH and CDR2 is LQKENI. J gave up 9 bases and V 1 base, and 14 bases lay outside the gene matches. The CDR3 runs 17 residues. CDR3 nucleotides: TGTGCCAGCTCACCACAGGCGCAACAGGGGGGTCTTGGTGAGCAGTTCTTC. Amino acids: CASSPQAQQGGLGEQFF.

This chain joins TRBV19 and TRBJ1-2, with D possibly being TRBD1 (6 bases). V was clipped by 5 bases and J by 4 bases, with 17 bases between them. Germline V gives CDR1 LNHDA, CDR2 SQIVND (reference sequence). The CDR3 has 15 amino acids. DNA for the CDR3: TGTGCCAGTAGTGCAAGTTTTACAGGGCTCTATGGCTACACCTTC. Amino acids: CASSASFTGLYGYTF.

The V call is TRBV6-5, the J call TRBJ2-1; D is unresolved. Germline CDR1 and CDR2: MNHEY and SVGAGI. The CDR3 is 12 residues long. The V end lost 6 bases, the J end lost 7 bases, and 10 bases lay between the germline ends. CDR3 loop: CASSPSKNEQFF. The CDR3 DNA reads as TGTGCCAGCAGCCCCTCTAAGAATGAGCAGTTCTTC.

This clone was picked up a small number of times. The genes are TRBV5-6 and TRBJ2-1; TRBD2 is a possible D gene (6 bases). This CDR3 is built from 14 residues. V was pared by 3 bases and J by 4 bases, with 11 bases between. Germline V gives CDR1 SGHDT, CDR2 YYEEEE. Written as DNA, the CDR3 is TGTGCCAGCAGCTACTCCGGGGGATACAATGAGCAGTTCTTC. Translated: CASSYSGGYNEQFF.

The gene calls are TRBV2 and TRBJ2-2; D gene unclear. The CDR3 is 14 residues long. Trimming pared 2 bases from V and 4 bases from J, leaving 8 bases between. CDR1 SNHLY and CDR2 FYNNEI come from the germline V gene. The CDR3 bases are TGTGCCAGCAGTGAACAAACATCCACCGGGGAGCTGTTTTTT. Translated, it gives CASSEQTSTGELFF.

This sequence joins TRBV6-5 and TRBJ2-3; D perhaps matches TRBD1 (6 bases). Trimming shortened V by 2 bases and J by 2 bases, and 8 bases separated the two germline ends. The length of the CDR3 is 14 residues. Per germline, CDR1 MNHEY and CDR2 SVGAGI. CDR3 region: CASSYQGHTDTQYF. In nucleotides, the CDR3 is TGTGCCAGCAGTTACCAGGGGCACACAGATACGCAGTATTTT.

This clone was detected once. V and J are TRBV28 and TRBJ2-7; TRBD2 might be the D (6 bases). The V end lost 3 bases, the J end lost 6 bases, and 9 bases lay between the germline ends. Germline CDR1 is MDHEN and CDR2 is SYDVKM. CDR3 length: 12 residues. As DNA, the CDR3 is TGTGCCAGCAGTTTCCGGGGGTCCGAGCAGTACTTC. It yields the protein CASSFRGSEQYF.